A selection of T cell receptor beta chains follows, all from one sample in a study of chemoradiotherapy in HPV16-positive cancers. Profiling relied on immunoSEQ multiplex PCR, and the TCRdb table lists in-frame clones only, not all of them. The sample contains 12,000 or so clones, around 91% of which appear only once. The sample was acquired from a patient who underwent chemoradiotherapy. All receptors derive from a human donor with HPV-associated anogenital cancer. CDR3s include the opening cysteine and the closing phenylalanine or tryptophan. A D gene is named only where the DNA matches it firmly. Expanded clones are given a class, and other clones once, few, many or no size at all.

v_gene,j_gene,d_gene,abundance,CDR3aa,CDR3nt
TRBV7-2,TRBJ1-4,-,once,CASSLVGTNEKLFF,TGTGCCAGCAGCTTAGTTGGGACTAATGAAAAACTGTTTTTT
TRBV5-4,TRBJ2-7,TRBD1,-,CASSLALGTGGGEQYF,TGTGCCAGCAGCTTGGCCTTAGGGACAGGGGGTGGCGAGCAGTACTTC
TRBV7-8,TRBJ1-4,TRBD1,-,CASSLLQGARGEKLFF,TGTGCCAGCAGCCTTTTACAGGGGGCGCGGGGTGAAAAACTGTTTTTT
TRBV7-8,TRBJ2-7,TRBD2,once,CASSLARLAGTRSSYEQYF,TGTGCCAGCAGCTTAGCGCGGCTAGCGGGAACCCGAAGCTCCTACGAGCAGTACTTC
TRBV9,TRBJ2-7,-,once,CASRLPLGGLYYEQYF,TGTGCCAGCAGACTCCCCCTTGGAGGGCTTTACTACGAGCAGTACTTC
TRBV29-1,TRBJ1-5,-,-,CSVVSGSLGVQHF,TGCAGCGTTGTGTCCGGCTCGTTAGGAGTCCAGCATTTT
TRBV7-2,TRBJ2-7,TRBD1,-,CASSPTSDRGPYEQYF,TGTGCCAGCAGCCCAACCTCAGACAGGGGGCCCTACGAGCAGTACTTC
TRBV27,TRBJ2-7,TRBD1,-,CASSLLVGTGPHYVQYF,TGTGCCAGCAGTTTATTGGTTGGGACAGGGCCCCACTATGTGCAGTACTTC
TRBV20-1,TRBJ2-3,-,once,CSANGQDTQYF,TGCAGTGCTAACGGGCAGGATACGCAGTATTTT
TRBV7-2,TRBJ2-3,TRBD2,-,CASGLGGGSTDTQYF,TGTGCCAGCGGCCTCGGCGGGGGAAGCACAGATACGCAGTATTTT
TRBV6-1,TRBJ1-1,-,once,CASSRTFDTEAFF,TGTGCCAGCAGTCGGACATTTGACACTGAAGCTTTCTTT
TRBV19,TRBJ1-3,TRBD1,-,CASRTGGNTIYF,TGTGCCAGCAGGACAGGGGGAAACACCATATATTTT
TRBV10-3,TRBJ1-2,-,-,CAISESDGYTF,TGTGCCATCAGTGAGTCTGATGGCTACACCTTC
TRBV6-6,TRBJ1-3,-,-,CASSYSSQGSDTIYF,TGTGCCAGCAGTTACTCGAGCCAGGGGAGCGACACCATATATTTT
TRBV2,TRBJ1-2,-,once,CASSGGENYGYTF,TGTGCCAGCAGTGGGGGGGAGAACTATGGCTACACCTTC
TRBV7-6,TRBJ1-1,-,-,CASSPGGTEAFF,TGTGCCAGCTCCCCGGGAGGCACTGAAGCTTTCTTT
TRBV9,TRBJ2-1,TRBD2,-,CASSVGGGLAGAGPYNEQFF,TGTGCCAGCAGCGTAGGAGGGGGACTAGCGGGAGCTGGCCCCTACAATGAGCAGTTCTTC
TRBV5-1,TRBJ1-2,-,-,CASSLVSVGPDGYTF,TGCGCCAGCAGCTTGGTTAGCGTGGGGCCCGATGGCTACACCTTC
TRBV7-6,TRBJ2-1,-,-,CASSFTETSEQFF,TGTGCCAGCAGCTTCACGGAGACCAGTGAGCAGTTCTTC
TRBV7-2,TRBJ2-2,-,-,CASSPRPAGELFF,TGTGCCAGCAGCCCTAGGCCTGCCGGGGAGCTGTTTTTT
TRBV19,TRBJ1-5,TRBD1,-,CASQLDRGPHWPQHF,TGTGCCAGTCAGTTGGACAGGGGGCCCCATTGGCCCCAGCATTTT
TRBV6-6,TRBJ2-2,-,-,CASSYGIGELFF,TGTGCCAGCAGTTACGGTATCGGGGAGCTGTTTTTT
TRBV21-1,TRBJ1-2,-,once,CASSINNGGAGDYGYTF,TGTGCCAGCAGCATCAATAATGGGGGCGCTGGGGACTATGGCTACACCTTC
TRBV5-4,TRBJ2-3,-,-,CASSRDSYTDTQYF,TGTGCCAGCAGCAGAGACAGCTACACAGATACGCAGTATTTT
TRBV11-3,TRBJ2-3,-,-,CASSASGDTQYF,TGTGCCAGCAGCGCGAGTGGAGATACGCAGTATTTT
TRBV7-2,TRBJ1-1,-,-,CASSLYGPGTEAFF,TGTGCCAGCAGCTTATACGGTCCGGGGACTGAAGCTTTCTTT
TRBV12-5,TRBJ2-7,TRBD1,-,CASGPTGGFYEQYF,TGTGCTAGTGGTCCGACAGGGGGCTTCTACGAGCAGTACTTC
TRBV6-1,TRBJ1-5,TRBD1,-,CASMTGGNQPQHF,TGTGCCAGCATGACAGGGGGCAATCAGCCCCAGCATTTT
TRBV5-8,TRBJ2-5,-,-,CASSLGTAGAGETQYF,TGTGCCAGCAGCTTGGGAACGGCGGGGGCCGGGGAGACCCAGTACTTC